What follows describes a single T cell receptor beta chain. This sample includes further DNA sequences coding for the same CDR3. The data originate from a study of blood T cell repertoires in COVID-19. Looking at the study overall: Nucleic acid was either cDNA or gDNA, and it came from T cells, B-cell-depleted T cells, or PBMCs.

The CDR3 contains 13 residues. Trimming at V came to 4 bases and at J to 7 bases, leaving 3 bases not matched to a gene. Germline assignment: CDR1 SGHTA and CDR2 FQGTGA. Libraries were prepared by immunoSEQ multiplex PCR; TCRdb keeps only in-frame clonotypes and omits some of them. This table has 250,000 or so clones, around 90% appearing once. V and J are TRBV7-3 and TRBJ1-2; 10 bases line up with TRBD1. Sequencing was done on a sample of peripheral blood. This receptor was taken from a man younger than 40 with COVID-19, enrolled during active disease. The CDR3 sequence: CASSSGQGGGYTF. The CDR3 DNA follows: TGTGCCAGCAGCTCAGGACAGGGGGGTGGCTACACCTTC.